A selection of T cell receptor beta chains follows, all from one sample in a study of beta chain features in type 1 diabetes. Assay used: immunoSEQ multiplex PCR; TCRdb lists only in-frame clones, some missing. The data show hundreds of thousands of clones, over 7% seen once. Sequenced: central memory CD4+ T cells from blood. The source is a man between 25 and 39 years old with type 1 diabetes. Both conserved end residues are part of each CDR3. The D gene is left open where the match is weak. Clone size is stated in some rows and not others, as once, few, many or a class when expanded.

d_gene,v_gene,abundance,j_gene,CDR3aa,CDR3nt
-,TRBV7-9,-,TRBJ1-6,CASTLISSPLHF,TGTGCCAGCACCTTGATTTCTTCACCCCTCCACTTT
-,TRBV7-2,-,TRBJ1-5,CASSLKEIQPQHF,TGTGCCAGCAGCTTAAAAGAAATTCAGCCCCAGCATTTT
TRBD1,TRBV27,-,TRBJ2-7,CASTGTGTYEQYF,TGTGCCAGCACCGGGACAGGGACCTACGAGCAGTACTTC
-,TRBV5-1,few,TRBJ2-3,CASSLLPNRDTQYF,TGCGCCAGCAGCCTACTACCCAATAGAGATACGCAGTATTTT
-,TRBV29-1,few,TRBJ2-5,CSVPRGLQETQYF,TGCAGCGTCCCTCGGGGGCTCCAAGAGACCCAGTACTTC
-,TRBV2,few,TRBJ1-2,CASSVGETSSYTF,TGTGCCAGCAGTGTTGGAGAGACATCTAGCTACACCTTC
-,TRBV2,-,TRBJ1-6,CASMGSSYNSPLHF,TGTGCCAGCATGGGCAGCTCCTATAATTCACCCCTCCACTTT
-,TRBV18,-,TRBJ2-7,CASSPVGLGEQYF,TGTGCCAGCTCACCCGTAGGGCTTGGCGAGCAGTACTTC
TRBD1,TRBV5-4,-,TRBJ1-6,CASSYDRDNSPLHF,TGTGCCAGCAGCTATGACAGGGACAATTCACCCCTCCACTTT
-,TRBV6-4,-,TRBJ2-1,CASTSSDNEQFF,TGTGCCAGCACCTCCTCAGACAATGAGCAGTTCTTC
-,TRBV7-2,few,TRBJ2-7,CASSPSGSYEQYF,TGTGCCAGCAGCCCAAGCGGTTCCTACGAGCAGTACTTC
TRBD1,TRBV28,-,TRBJ1-2,CASSAGQNYGYTF,TGTGCCAGCAGTGCGGGACAGAACTATGGCTACACCTTC
-,TRBV6-1,-,TRBJ2-2,CASRDPGRNTGELFF,TGTGCCAGCAGGGACCCTGGACGGAACACCGGGGAGCTGTTTTTT
-,TRBV2,-,TRBJ1-2,CASRLGLFYTF,TGTGCCAGCCGCCTGGGGCTGTTTTACACCTTC
TRBD2,TRBV19,few,TRBJ2-1,CASSLAGGTYNEQFF,TGTGCCAGTAGTTTAGCGGGGGGTACCTACAATGAGCAGTTCTTC
-,TRBV4-3,few,TRBJ1-5,CASSQGAGNQPQHF,TGCGCCAGCAGCCAGGGGGCGGGCAATCAGCCCCAGCATTTT
-,TRBV18,many,TRBJ1-4,CASSQGSNEKLFF,TGTGCCAGCTCACAGGGGTCTAATGAGAAACTGTTTTTT
-,TRBV7-2,-,TRBJ1-2,CASSLYQGNYGYTF,TGTGCCAGCAGCTTATATCAGGGAAACTATGGCTACACCTTC
TRBD1,TRBV4-3,few,TRBJ1-2,CASSQTGASNYGYTF,TGCGCCAGCAGCCAAACAGGGGCCTCTAACTATGGCTACACCTTC
-,TRBV28,many,TRBJ1-2,CASSFLQGGGWYGYTF,TGTGCCAGCAGTTTTTTACAGGGTGGAGGTTGGTATGGCTACACCTTC
-,TRBV7-2,-,TRBJ1-1,CASSLGSANTEAFF,TGTGCCAGCAGCTTAGGTTCTGCGAACACTGAAGCTTTCTTT
TRBD1,TRBV9,-,TRBJ2-7,CASSVGGTVDYEQYF,TGTGCCAGCAGCGTAGGGGGGACAGTCGACTACGAGCAGTACTTC
TRBD2,TRBV30,-,TRBJ2-5,CAWSEGLASGETQYF,TGTGCCTGGAGTGAGGGACTAGCGTCGGGAGAGACCCAGTACTTC
-,TRBV5-1,-,TRBJ1-3,CASSRLDGNTIYF,TGCGCCAGCAGCCGACTCGATGGAAACACCATATATTTT
-,TRBV4-3,-,TRBJ1-2,CASSQEIRKSLYGYTF,TGCGCCAGCAGCCAAGAGATTCGGAAGTCTCTCTATGGCTACACCTTC
-,TRBV13,few,TRBJ2-7,CASSPPYGQPYEQYF,TGTGCCAGCAGCCCCCCATATGGACAGCCCTACGAGCAGTACTTC
TRBD2,TRBV10-1,-,TRBJ2-2,CASSQLGGSDTGELFF,TGCGCCAGCAGTCAACTGGGGGGGTCGGACACCGGGGAGCTGTTTTTT
TRBD1,TRBV2,-,TRBJ1-2,CASSEQGQGFGYTF,TGTGCCAGCAGTGAGCAAGGACAGGGATTTGGCTACACCTTC
-,TRBV5-6,few,TRBJ1-1,CASSFPLGGTEAFF,TGTGCCAGCAGCTTTCCCCTGGGAGGGACTGAAGCTTTCTTT
TRBD1,TRBV10-3,few,TRBJ1-5,CAIRSDRGDNQPQHF,TGTGCCATCAGGTCCGACAGGGGGGACAATCAGCCCCAGCATTTT
-,TRBV9,few,TRBJ2-7,CASSEPNREAYEQYF,TGTGCCAGCAGCGAACCGAACAGGGAAGCCTACGAGCAGTACTTC
-,TRBV21-1,many,TRBJ1-1,CASSPPGNTGDTEAFF,TGTGCCAGCAGCCCCCCGGGAAACACAGGGGACACTGAAGCTTTCTTT
-,TRBV13,-,TRBJ2-3,CASSPGERVTDTQYF,TGTGCCAGCAGCCCTGGGGAGCGGGTCACAGATACGCAGTATTTT
-,TRBV2,few,TRBJ2-1,CASSYDTYNEQFF,TGTGCCAGCAGCTACGACACCTACAATGAGCAGTTCTTC
-,TRBV5-1,few,TRBJ2-5,CASSLVQQETQYF,TGCGCCAGCAGCTTGGTTCAGCAAGAGACCCAGTACTTC
TRBD2,TRBV7-9,-,TRBJ2-5,CASSLGVSGEQETQYF,TGTGCCAGCAGCTTAGGTGTTAGCGGGGAGCAAGAGACCCAGTACTTC
-,TRBV19,-,TRBJ1-2,CASSNRGGRSYGYTF,TGTGCCAGTAGTAATCGTGGGGGCCGGAGCTATGGCTACACCTTC
-,TRBV9,-,TRBJ1-4,CASSAGTPKTEKLFF,TGTGCCAGCAGCGCAGGGACTCCTAAAACGGAAAAACTGTTTTTT
-,TRBV5-4,-,TRBJ1-2,CASSLGPHQEANYGYTF,TGTGCCAGCAGCTTGGGCCCTCATCAGGAAGCTAACTATGGCTACACCTTC
-,TRBV7-2,-,TRBJ1-2,CASSQAAQGTRGYTF,TGCGCCAGCAGCCAAGCGGCTCAGGGGACTAGAGGCTACACCTTC
-,TRBV7-9,many,TRBJ1-2,CASSLGQGNYGYTF,TGTGCCAGCAGCTTAGGGCAGGGAAACTATGGCTACACCTTC
-,TRBV6-5,-,TRBJ2-7,CASSYSGLGEQYF,TGTGCCAGCAGTTACTCAGGTTTGGGGGAGCAGTACTTC
-,TRBV7-9,many,TRBJ1-6,CASSWGRVRSPLHF,TGTGCCAGCAGCTGGGGCAGGGTGCGGTCACCCCTCCACTTT
TRBD2,TRBV5-4,-,TRBJ2-3,CASGDSGGTDTQYF,TGTGCCAGCGGAGATAGCGGGGGGACAGATACGCAGTATTTT
TRBD1,TRBV7-8,few,TRBJ1-1,CASTQGETAFF,TGTGCCAGCACCCAGGGGGAAACAGCTTTCTTT
TRBD1,TRBV6-6,-,TRBJ1-6,CASSNRAQGDSPLHF,TGTGCCAGCAGTAACCGGGCCCAGGGGGATTCACCCCTCCACTTT
-,TRBV5-1,many,TRBJ2-5,CASSSGTEGTQYF,TGCGCCAGCAGCTCAGGGACGGAAGGAACCCAGTACTTC
-,TRBV5-1,few,TRBJ2-2,CASSLGTDTGELFF,TGCGCCAGCAGCTTGGGGACAGACACCGGGGAGCTGTTTTTT
TRBD1,TRBV7-2,many,TRBJ1-2,CASSEGTGASYGYTF,TGTGCCAGCAGCGAGGGGACAGGGGCCTCCTATGGCTACACCTTC
-,TRBV10-2,once,TRBJ1-1,CASSPGLNTEAFF,TGCGCCAGCAGTCCAGGTCTGAACACTGAAGCTTTCTTT
-,TRBV6-5,few,TRBJ2-1,CASSSKGEGAYNEQFF,TGTGCCAGCAGTTCCAAGGGGGAGGGAGCCTACAATGAGCAGTTCTTC
-,TRBV7-2,-,TRBJ2-3,CASSMERTSTDTQYF,TGTGCCAGTAGTATGGAGCGGACTAGCACAGATACGCAGTATTTT